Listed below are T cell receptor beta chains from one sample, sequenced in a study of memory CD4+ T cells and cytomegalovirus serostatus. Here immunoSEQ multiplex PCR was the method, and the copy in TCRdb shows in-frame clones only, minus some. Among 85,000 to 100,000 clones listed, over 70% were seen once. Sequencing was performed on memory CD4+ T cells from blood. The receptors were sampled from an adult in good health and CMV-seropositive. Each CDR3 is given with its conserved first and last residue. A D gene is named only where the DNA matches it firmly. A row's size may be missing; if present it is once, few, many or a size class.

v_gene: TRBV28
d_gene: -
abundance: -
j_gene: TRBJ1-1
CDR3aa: CATPDGHEAFF
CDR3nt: TGTGCCACTCCGGACGGGCATGAAGCTTTCTTT

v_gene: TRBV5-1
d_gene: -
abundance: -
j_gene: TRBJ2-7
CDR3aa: CASSLSSQTYEQYF
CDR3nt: TGCGCCAGCAGCTTGTCTTCACAAACCTACGAGCAGTACTTC

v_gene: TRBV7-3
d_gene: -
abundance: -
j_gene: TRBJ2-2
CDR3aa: CASSSDSNTGELFF
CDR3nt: TGTGCCAGCAGCTCAGACTCGAACACCGGGGAGCTGTTTTTT

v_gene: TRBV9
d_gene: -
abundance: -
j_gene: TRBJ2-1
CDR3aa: CASSPRLGDLSYNEQFF
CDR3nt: TGTGCCAGCAGCCCCCGACTAGGGGACCTCTCCTACAATGAGCAGTTCTTC

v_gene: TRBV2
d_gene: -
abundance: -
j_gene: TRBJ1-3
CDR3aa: CASSRGAGNTIYF
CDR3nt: TGTGCCAGCAGCAGGGGTGCGGGAAACACCATATATTTT

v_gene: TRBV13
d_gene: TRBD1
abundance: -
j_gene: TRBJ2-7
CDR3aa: CASSSGQGPYEQYF
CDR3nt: TGTGCCAGCAGCTCCGGACAGGGACCCTACGAGCAGTACTTC

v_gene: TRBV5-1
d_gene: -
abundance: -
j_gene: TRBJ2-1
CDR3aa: CASSLAGVEQFF
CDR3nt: TGCGCCAGCAGCTTGGCGGGGGTAGAGCAGTTCTTC

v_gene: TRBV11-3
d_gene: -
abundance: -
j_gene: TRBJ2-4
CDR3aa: CASSLDAVVGIQYF
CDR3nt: TGTGCCAGCAGCTTAGACGCAGTCGTGGGCATTCAGTACTTC

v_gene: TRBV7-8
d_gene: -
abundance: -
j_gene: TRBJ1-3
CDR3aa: CASREGTRSGNTIYF
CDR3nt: TGTGCCAGCAGGGAGGGGACCCGCTCTGGAAACACCATATATTTT

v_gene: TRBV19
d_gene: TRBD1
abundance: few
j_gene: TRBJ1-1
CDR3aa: CATTTGGVNTEAFF
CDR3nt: TGTGCCACAACAACAGGGGGAGTGAACACTGAAGCTTTCTTT

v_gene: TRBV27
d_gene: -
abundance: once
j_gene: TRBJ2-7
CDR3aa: CASSLNTGSYEQYF
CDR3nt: TGTGCCAGCAGTTTAAATACGGGATCTTACGAGCAGTACTTC

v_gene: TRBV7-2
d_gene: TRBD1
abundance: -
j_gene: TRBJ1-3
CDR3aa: CASSSKTGVFGNTIYF
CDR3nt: TGTGCCAGCAGCTCAAAGACAGGGGTGTTTGGAAACACCATATATTTT

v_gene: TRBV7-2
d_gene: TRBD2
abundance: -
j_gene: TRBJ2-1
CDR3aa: CASSLGLAGGIDEQFF
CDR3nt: TGTGCCAGCAGCTTAGGGCTAGCGGGAGGGATAGATGAGCAGTTCTTC

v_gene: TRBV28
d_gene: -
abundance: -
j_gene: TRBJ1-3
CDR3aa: CASSGYGLSGNTIYF
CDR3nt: TGTGCCAGCAGTGGGTACGGGCTCTCTGGAAACACCATATATTTT

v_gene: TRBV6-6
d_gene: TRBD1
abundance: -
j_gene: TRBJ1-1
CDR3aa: CASSTTGFPAEAFF
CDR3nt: TGTGCCAGCAGCACGACAGGGTTCCCAGCTGAAGCTTTCTTT

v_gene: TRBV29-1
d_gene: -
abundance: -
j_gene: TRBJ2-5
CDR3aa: CSVEATGETQYF
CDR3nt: TGCAGCGTTGAAGCGACCGGGGAGACCCAGTACTTC

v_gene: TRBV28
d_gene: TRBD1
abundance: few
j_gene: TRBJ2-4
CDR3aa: CASSSLFDRDVAKNIQYF
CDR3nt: TGTGCCAGCAGTTCTCTATTCGACAGGGACGTAGCCAAAAACATTCAGTACTTC

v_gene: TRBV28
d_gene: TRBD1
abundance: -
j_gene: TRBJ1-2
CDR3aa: CASSSVSRGRVGYGYTF
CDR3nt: TGTGCCAGCAGTTCGGTATCTAGGGGGCGAGTGGGCTATGGCTACACCTTC

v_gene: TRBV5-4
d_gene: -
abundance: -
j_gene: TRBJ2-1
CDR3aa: CASRADRLLYNEQFF
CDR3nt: TGTGCCAGCAGGGCTGACAGGCTTCTCTACAATGAGCAGTTCTTC

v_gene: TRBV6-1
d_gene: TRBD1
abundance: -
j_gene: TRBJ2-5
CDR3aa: CASARTGPETQYF
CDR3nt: TGTGCCAGCGCTAGGACAGGGCCAGAGACCCAGTACTTC

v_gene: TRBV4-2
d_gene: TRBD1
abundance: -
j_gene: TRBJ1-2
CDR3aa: CASSQGQTNYGYTF
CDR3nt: TGTGCCAGCAGCCAGGGACAGACTAACTATGGCTACACCTTC

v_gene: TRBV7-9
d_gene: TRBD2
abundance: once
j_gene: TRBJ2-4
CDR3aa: CASSLGSTSGRKNIQYF
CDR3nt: TGTGCCAGCAGCTTAGGCTCCACTAGCGGGCGCAAAAACATTCAGTACTTC

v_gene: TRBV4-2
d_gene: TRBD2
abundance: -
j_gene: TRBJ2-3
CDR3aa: CASSQDLSGGSTDTQYF
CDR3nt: TGTGCCAGCAGCCAAGATCTTAGCGGGGGAAGCACAGATACGCAGTATTTT

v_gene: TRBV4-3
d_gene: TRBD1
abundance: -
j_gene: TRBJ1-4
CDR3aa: CASSQEPTGGGEKLFF
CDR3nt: TGCGCCAGCAGCCAAGAACCCACAGGGGGCGGTGAAAAACTGTTTTTT

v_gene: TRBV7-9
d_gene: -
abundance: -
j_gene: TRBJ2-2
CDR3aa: CASSSQGGGELFF
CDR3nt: TGTGCCAGCAGTTCCCAGGGTGGCGGGGAGCTGTTTTTT

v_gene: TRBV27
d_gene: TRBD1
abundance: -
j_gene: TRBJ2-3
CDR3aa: CASRGVILRTGITDTQYF
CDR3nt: TGTGCCAGCAGGGGGGTGATACTAAGGACAGGGATCACAGATACGCAGTATTTT

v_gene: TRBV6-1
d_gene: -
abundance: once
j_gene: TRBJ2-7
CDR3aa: CASSPIGLGQYF
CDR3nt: TGTGCCAGCAGCCCCATAGGGCTGGGGCAGTACTTC

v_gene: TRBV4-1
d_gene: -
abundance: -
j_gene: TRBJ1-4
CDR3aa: CASSQGGTFNEKLFF
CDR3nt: TGCGCCAGCAGCCAAGGGGGGACCTTTAATGAAAAACTGTTTTTT

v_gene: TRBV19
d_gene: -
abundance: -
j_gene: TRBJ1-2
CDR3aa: CASRAVGSYGYTF
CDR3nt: TGTGCCAGTAGGGCAGTCGGGAGCTATGGCTACACCTTC

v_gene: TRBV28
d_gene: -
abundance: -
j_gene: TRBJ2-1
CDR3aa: CASSQGMENEQFF
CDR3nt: TGTGCCAGCAGCCAGGGAATGGAGAATGAGCAGTTCTTC

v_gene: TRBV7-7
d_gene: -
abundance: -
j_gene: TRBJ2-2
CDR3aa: CASSSTRAGELFF
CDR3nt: TGTGCTAGCAGCTCCACACGGGCCGGGGAGCTGTTTTTT

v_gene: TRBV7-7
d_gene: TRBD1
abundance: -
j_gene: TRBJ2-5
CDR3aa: CASSLAQQGAGETQYF
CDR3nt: TGTGCTAGCAGCTTAGCACAACAGGGGGCTGGGGAGACCCAGTACTTC

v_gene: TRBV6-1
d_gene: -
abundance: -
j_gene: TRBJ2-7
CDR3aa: CASGLEDSLYEQYF
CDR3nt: TGTGCCAGCGGTCTAGAGGACAGCCTCTACGAGCAGTACTTC

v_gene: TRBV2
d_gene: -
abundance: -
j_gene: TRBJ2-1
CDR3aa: CASSLGPGGLNEQFF
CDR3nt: TGTGCCAGCAGCTTGGGGCCAGGGGGGCTCAATGAGCAGTTCTTC

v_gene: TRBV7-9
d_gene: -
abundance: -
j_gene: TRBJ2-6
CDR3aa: CASSLAGSGANVLTF
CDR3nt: TGTGCCAGCAGCTTAGCGGGCTCTGGGGCCAACGTCCTGACTTTC

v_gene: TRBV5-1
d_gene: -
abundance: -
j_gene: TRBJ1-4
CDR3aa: CASSLSRGTGTNEKLFF
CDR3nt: TGCGCCAGCAGCTTGAGTCGGGGGACGGGGACTAATGAAAAACTGTTTTTT

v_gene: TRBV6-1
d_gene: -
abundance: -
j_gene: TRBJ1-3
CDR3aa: CASSEFAQVSGNTIYF
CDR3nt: TGTGCCAGCAGTGAGTTCGCACAAGTCTCTGGAAACACCATATATTTT

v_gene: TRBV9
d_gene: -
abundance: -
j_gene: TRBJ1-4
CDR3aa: CASSVGPKSNEKLFF
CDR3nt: TGTGCCAGCAGCGTAGGGCCAAAGTCGAATGAAAAACTGTTTTTT

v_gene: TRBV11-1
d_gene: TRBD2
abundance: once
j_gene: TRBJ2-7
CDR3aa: CASSLSSGRAHEQYF
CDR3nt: TGTGCCAGCAGCTTAAGTAGCGGGAGGGCCCACGAGCAGTACTTC

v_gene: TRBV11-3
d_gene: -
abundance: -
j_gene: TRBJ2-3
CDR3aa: CASSLSSTDTQYF
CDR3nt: TGTGCCAGCAGCTTATCGAGTACAGATACGCAGTATTTT

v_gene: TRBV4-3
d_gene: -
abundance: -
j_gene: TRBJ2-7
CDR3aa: CASSQNGGYEQYF
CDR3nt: TGCGCCAGCAGCCAAAATGGCGGCTACGAGCAGTACTTC